This T cell receptor beta chain was identified in a study of shared clonotypes between healthy human individuals. As for the study in general: CD4 naive cells filled three plates per donor, CD4 memory three, CD8 naive two and CD8 memory one.

As processed by the authors: With immunoSEQ giving junction-only sequences and no quality scores, filtering differed. TCRdb's copy holds only in-frame clones and misses some; the assay was immunoSEQ multiplex PCR. V and J calls and clone size are given by that table; D and trimming were obtained from the DNA. The repertoire holds about 2.4 million clones, with just over 90% as singletons. Caucasian adults residing in Nashville, Tennessee made up all the donors. This CDR3 has 15 amino acids. The V end was cut by 2 bases, the J end by 0 bases, with 12 bases between. CDR1 is SGHRS, CDR2 YFSETQ, per germline. Note on this clone: What it recognizes is unknown.

Study observations and caveats: Estimated richness was generally greater in naive than memory subsets.

What was sequenced was naive CD4+ T cells sorted from blood. Subset: CD45RA+ positively selected. The sequence derives from a man between 18 and 35 years old in good health. This chain joins TRBV5-1 and TRBJ2-7; D may correspond to TRBD1 or TRBD2 (5 bases each). The DNA for the CDR3 is TGCGCCAGCAGCTTAGGGACGGCGGACTCCTACGAGCAGTACTTC. This gives the protein CASSLGTADSYEQYF.